This T cell receptor beta chain was sequenced for a study of OX40 agonist ivuxolimab in advanced cancers. At the level of the study: Earlier anti-PD-1, anti-PD-L1 or anti-CTLA-4 therapy was permitted; 40% had received some.

The germline V and J ends were trimmed by 0 bases and 3 bases, with 6 bases remaining between them. This CDR3 has 13 residues. Per the germline V gene, CDR1 is SGHRS and CDR2 is YFSETQ. As to this clone: Antigen unknown.

Profiled with immunoSEQ multiplex PCR; TCRdb holds only in-frame clones, not every one. This repertoire shows roughly 53,000 clones, more than 70% found once; its top ten account for approximately 4.6%. Blood sampling was done at baseline, cycle 4 day 1, and cycle 7 day 1. Study outcomes and limitations: Expanded peripheral T cells had an undetermined antigen specificity. There were, on average, more expanded clones in CD8+ T cells than in CD4+.

The receptor was derived from an adult with an advanced solid tumor such as melanoma, head and neck, liver or kidney cancer. The starting material was CD4+ or CD8+ T cells sorted from blood, obtained in a trial of the OX40 agonist ivuxolimab. The chain carries TRBV5-1 and TRBJ1-1; D not certain. The CDR3 region has the DNA TGCGCCAGCAGCTTGGTGGTACACACTGAAGCTTTCTTT. Its translation is CASSLVVHTEAFF.